A single sample is the source of the 22 T cell receptor beta chains below, sequenced in a study of preoperative IRX-2 immunotherapy in early breast cancer (dated by TCRdb to about 2019). Library construction relied on the immunoSEQ multiplex PCR assay. TCRdb provides this immuneACCESS table in a form limited to in-frame rearrangements. Some clones are lacking; in checked studies, under half of them reflect an unresolved V gene, and why the rest are absent is not known. This sample has 32,000 or so clones in its table, and roughly four fifths of those were observed once. 2% to 3% of the sample rests with the top ten. The treatment or condition label on this specimen signifies: preoperative locoregional IRX-2 cytokine immunotherapy. The sequencing here drew on lymph node tissue, taken from a patient treated with IRX-2 immunotherapy. These receptors were taken from a human donor with breast cancer.

J is TRBJ2-1 and V is TRBV11-3, with 7 bases matching TRBD2. CDR1 and CDR2 (germline): SGHNT, YENEEA. The CDR3 has 15 residues. Trimming took 2 bases from V and 3 from J; bases not matched to a gene: 4. CDR3 nucleotides: TGTGCCAGCAGCTTACTGAGCGGGGACTACAATGAGCAGTTCTTC. It yields the protein CASSLLSGDYNEQFF.

The V call is TRBV23-1, the J call TRBJ2-7; 10 nucleotides match TRBD2. Being an ORF, TRBV23-1 has a function that is uncertain. The CDR3 extends over 15 amino acids. J gave up 3 bases and V 6 bases, and 8 bases lay outside the gene matches. The CDR3: CASSQQLAGNYEQYF. DNA of the CDR3: TGCGCCAGCAGCCAACAACTAGCGGGAAACTACGAGCAGTACTTC.

The gene calls are TRBV29-1 and TRBJ2-7; 9 bases align to TRBD1. In germline, CDR1 is SQVTM, CDR2 ANQGSEA. The length of the CDR3 is 12 residues. The junction had 5 bases not matched to a gene; V was cut back by 6 bases and J by 5 bases. For the CDR3, the DNA is TGCAGCGTCAGGGGACAGGGAAACGAGCAGTACTTC. It encodes CSVRGQGNEQYF.

This rearrangement joins TRBV19 to TRBJ1-5; no firm D call. Germline CDR1 and CDR2: LNHDA and SQIVND (reference sequence). V dropped 3 bases and J dropped 6 bases, with 27 bases sitting between them. This CDR3 is built from 19 residues. The CDR3 reads CASSILPADTVGSGQPQHF. CDR3 in DNA: TGTGCCAGTAGTATTCTCCCTGCCGACACAGTGGGGAGTGGTCAGCCCCAGCATTTT.

The rearrangement uses TRBV7-5 and TRBJ1-2. TRBV7-5 is given as a pseudogene. There are 15 residues in the CDR3. For the CDR3, the DNA is TGTGCCAGCAGCTTAATAGGGGGGCGGCTAGGCGGCTACACCTTC. It encodes CASSLIGGRLGGYTF.

The chain is built from TRBV4-1 and TRBJ2-7, with TRBD2 matching over 9 bases. With V trimmed by 0 bases and J by 3 bases, 3 bases remained unmatched. This CDR3 is 15 amino acids long. Per the germline V gene, CDR1 is MGHRA and CDR2 is YSYEKL. This chain's CDR3 is CASSQDPTSGYEQYF. The CDR3 nucleotides are TGCGCCAGCAGCCAAGACCCGACTAGCGGCTACGAGCAGTACTTC.

This clone has a single count. The rearrangement joins TRBV30 to TRBJ2-2; maybe TRBD1 (6 bases). The CDR3 runs to 16 residues. Germline V gene sequence: CDR1 GTSNPN, CDR2 SVGIG (reference sequence). The V end was cut by 0 bases, the J end by 4 bases, with 15 bases between. The CDR3 reads CAWSVLGAGVTGELFF. DNA for the CDR3: TGTGCCTGGAGTGTATTAGGGGCAGGGGTCACCGGGGAGCTGTTTTTT.

The chain employs TRBV29-1 and TRBJ2-3; 7 positions match TRBD2. Looked up from germline, CDR1 is SQVTM and CDR2 is ANQGSEA. V lost 7 bases to trimming and J lost 0 bases; unmatched junction nucleotides: 13. CDR3 size: 16 residues. CDR3 residues: CSADPSSGISTDTQYF. The CDR3 bases are TGCAGCGCCGACCCATCTAGCGGAATAAGCACAGATACGCAGTATTTT.

The rearrangement joins TRBV2 to TRBJ1-5, with a tentative D call TRBD1 (5 bases). Looked up from germline, CDR1 is SNHLY and CDR2 is FYNNEI. The CDR3 is 13 residues long. The germline V and J ends were trimmed by 8 bases and 1 base, with 9 bases remaining between them. This CDR3 reads CASGAESNQPQHF. The CDR3 DNA is TGTGCCAGCGGGGCAGAGAGCAATCAGCCCCAGCATTTT.

The sample holds a few counts of this clone. The V gene is TRBV15, the J gene TRBJ2-7; D not resolved. Germline lookup yields CDR1 LNHNV and CDR2 YYDKDF (reference sequence). V lost 0 bases and J lost 2, with 8 bases in between. The CDR3 extends over 14 amino acids. CDR3 DNA: TGTGCCACCAGCAGAGATAAACTGGCCTACGAGCAGTACTTC. This gives the protein CATSRDKLAYEQYF.

The chain joins TRBV6-8 to TRBJ2-1, with D possibly being TRBD1 or TRBD2 (5 bases each). This CDR3 is 14 amino acids long. The V end lost 6 bases, the J end lost 12 bases, and 21 bases lay between the germline ends. Per the germline V gene, CDR1 is MNHGY and CDR2 is SAAAGT. In nucleotides, the CDR3 is TGTGCCAGCAGCCAGGGACCCTTCTTTCTCAGGCAGTTCTTC. This codes for CASSQGPFFLRQFF.

V and J are TRBV29-1 and TRBJ2-5; either TRBD1 or TRBD2 may fit D (5 bases each). CDR1 and CDR2 from the germline V gene are SQVTM and ANQGSEA. V lost 6 bases, J lost 5 bases, and 16 bases lay in between. The CDR3 spans 13 residues. The CDR3 spells CSVGTGARETQYF. The CDR3 nucleotides read TGCAGCGTGGGGACCGGGGCTCGGGAGACCCAGTACTTC.

The sample holds a few counts of this clone. CDR3 in DNA: TGTGCCAGCAGCTTATACCGGGGTGTGGGGACCGGGGAGCTGTTTTTT. It encodes CASSLYRGVGTGELFF. The chain is built from TRBV11-3 and TRBJ2-2; perhaps TRBD2 as D (5 bases). V dropped 2 bases and J dropped 5 bases, with 15 bases sitting between them. CDR1 and CDR2 (germline): SGHNT, YENEEA. CDR3 length: 16 amino acids.

The J gene is TRBJ2-2, the V gene TRBV6-8, with 11 positions matching TRBD2. J lost 3 bases, V lost 6 bases, and 3 bases had no gene match. In germline, CDR1 is MNHGY, CDR2 SAAAGT. This CDR3 is 15 amino acids long. The CDR3 is CASSRSGRDTGELFF. For the CDR3, the DNA is TGTGCCAGCAGCCGTAGCGGGAGGGACACCGGGGAGCTGTTTTTT.

The chain combines TRBV28 with TRBJ2-7; no clear D. Germline CDR1 and CDR2: MDHEN and SYDVKM. Trimming removed 6 bases from V and 2 bases from J, with 14 bases in between. The CDR3 totals 14 residues. CDR3 DNA sequence: TGTGCCAGCAGCCACGTCGTTTCCCCCTACGAGCAGTACTTC. This sequence encodes CASSHVVSPYEQYF.

The V and J genes are TRBV6-8 and TRBJ2-1; possible D gene TRBD1, 6 bases. The CDR3 runs 12 residues. From germline, CDR1 is MNHGY and CDR2 SAAAGT. V lost 5 bases, J lost 6 bases, and 8 bases lay in between. For the CDR3, the DNA is TGTGCCAGCAGTCGCAGGGGCAATGAGCAGTTCTTC. Amino acids: CASSRRGNEQFF.

The chain employs TRBV30 and TRBJ2-7, with TRBD2 identical over 10 bases. V lost 0 bases, J lost 6 bases, and 8 bases stayed unmatched. Germline V CDR1 and CDR2: GTSNPN, SVGIG (reference sequence). This CDR3 contains 15 residues. In DNA form, the CDR3 reads TGTGCCTGGAGTGTGGCCGGGACTAGCGTGGTCGAGCAGTACTTC. Amino acids: CAWSVAGTSVVEQYF. Full variable domain (missing parts from reference TRBV30 and TRBJ2-7): SQTIHQWPATLVQPVGSPLSLECTVEGTSNPNLYWYRQAAGRGLQLLFYSVGIGQISSEVPQNLSASRPQDRQFILSSKKLLLSDSGFYLCAWSVAGTSVVEQYFGPGTRLTVT.

The J gene is TRBJ1-1, the V gene TRBV11-3, with D hard to call. Trimming pared 1 base from V and 2 bases from J, leaving 8 bases between. CDR1 SGHNT and CDR2 YENEEA come from the germline V gene. The CDR3 has 14 residues. As DNA, the CDR3 is TGTGCCAGCAGCTTAGTCGGAGGCAACACTGAAGCTTTCTTT. Encoded protein: CASSLVGGNTEAFF. The full variable domain, in which reference TRBV11-3 and TRBJ1-1 provide the parts outside the CDR3, is EAGVVQSPRYKIIEKKQPVAFWCNPISGHNTLYWYLQNLGQGPELLIRYENEEAVDDSQLPKDRFSAERLKGVDSTLKIQPAELGDSAVYLCASSLVGGNTEAFFGQGTRLTVV.

The gene calls are TRBV6-8 and TRBJ1-6; 7 bases are a match to TRBD1. The germline CDR1 and CDR2 sequences are MNHGY and SAAAGT. The V segment lost 8 bases and the J segment 9 bases; nucleotides outside the gene matches: 10. The CDR3 spans 14 residues. The CDR3 DNA sequence: TGTGCCAGCGGCCGGGGACAGAATAGTTCACCCCTCCACTTT. Its protein product is CASGRGQNSSPLHF.

V is TRBV19 and J is TRBJ2-7; 8 nucleotides align to TRBD1. Germline V gives CDR1 LNHDA, CDR2 SQIVND (reference sequence). The CDR3 sequence is 13 residues long. After removal of 4 bases from V and 6 bases from J, the junction contained 5 bases not matched to a gene. This CDR3 is CASSTQGAGEQYF. The CDR3 DNA is TGTGCCAGTAGTACCCAGGGGGCAGGCGAGCAGTACTTC.

This chain connects TRBV11-3 to TRBJ1-1, with D perhaps matching TRBD1 (6 bases). Trimming stripped 6 bases from V and 2 bases from J, with 16 bases between. The length of the CDR3 is 15 residues. Germline V gives CDR1 SGHNT, CDR2 YENEEA. The CDR3 DNA sequence: TGTGCCAGCAGAAAAACAGGGAATTACAACACTGAAGCTTTCTTT. Amino acid sequence: CASRKTGNYNTEAFF.

V and J are TRBV10-2 and TRBJ2-1; 9 bases align to TRBD1. The CDR3 is made up of 15 amino acids. Per germline, CDR1 WSHSY and CDR2 SAAADI. Trimming took 6 bases from V and 2 from J; bases not matched to a gene: 5. The CDR3: CASSQTGGAYNEQFF. In DNA form, the CDR3 reads TGCGCCAGCAGCCAAACAGGGGGCGCCTACAATGAGCAGTTCTTC.